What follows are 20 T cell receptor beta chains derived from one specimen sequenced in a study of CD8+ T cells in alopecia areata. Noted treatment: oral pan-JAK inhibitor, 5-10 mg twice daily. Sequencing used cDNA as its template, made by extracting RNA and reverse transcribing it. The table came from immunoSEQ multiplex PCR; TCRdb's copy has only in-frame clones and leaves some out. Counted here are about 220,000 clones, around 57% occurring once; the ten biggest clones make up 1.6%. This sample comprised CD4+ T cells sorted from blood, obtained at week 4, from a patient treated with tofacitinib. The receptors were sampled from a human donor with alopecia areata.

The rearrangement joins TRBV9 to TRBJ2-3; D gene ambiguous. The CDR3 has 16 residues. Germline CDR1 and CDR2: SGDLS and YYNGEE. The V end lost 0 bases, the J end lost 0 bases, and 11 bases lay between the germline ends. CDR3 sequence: CASSVADTPSTDTQYF. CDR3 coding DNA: TGTGCCAGCAGCGTAGCCGACACCCCGAGCACAGATACGCAGTATTTT.

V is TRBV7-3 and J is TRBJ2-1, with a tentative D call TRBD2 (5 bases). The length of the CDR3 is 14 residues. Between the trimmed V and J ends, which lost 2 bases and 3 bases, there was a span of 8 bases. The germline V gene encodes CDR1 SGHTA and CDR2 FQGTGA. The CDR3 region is CASSLRGNYNEQFF. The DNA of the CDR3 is TGTGCCAGCAGCTTACGAGGGAACTACAATGAGCAGTTCTTC.

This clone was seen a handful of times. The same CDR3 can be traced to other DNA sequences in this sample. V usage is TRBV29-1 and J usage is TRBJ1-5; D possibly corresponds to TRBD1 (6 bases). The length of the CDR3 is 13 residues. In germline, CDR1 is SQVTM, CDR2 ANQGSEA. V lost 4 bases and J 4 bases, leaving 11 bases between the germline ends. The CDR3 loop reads CSVGGQTNQPQHF. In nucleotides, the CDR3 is TGCAGCGTTGGCGGACAGACGAATCAGCCCCAGCATTTT.

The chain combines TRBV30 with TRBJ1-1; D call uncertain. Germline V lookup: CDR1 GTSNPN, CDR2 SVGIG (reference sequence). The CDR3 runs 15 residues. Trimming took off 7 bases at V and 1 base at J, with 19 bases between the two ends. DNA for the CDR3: TGTGCCTCCTCCAAAGAGGTCAGCTGGAACACTGAAGCTTTCTTT. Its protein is CASSKEVSWNTEAFF.

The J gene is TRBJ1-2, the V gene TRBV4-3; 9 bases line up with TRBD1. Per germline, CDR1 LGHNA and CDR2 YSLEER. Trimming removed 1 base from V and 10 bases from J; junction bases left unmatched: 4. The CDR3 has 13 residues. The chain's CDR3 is CASSQVGTGPYTF. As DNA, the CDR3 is TGCGCCAGCAGCCAAGTGGGGACAGGGCCCTACACCTTC.

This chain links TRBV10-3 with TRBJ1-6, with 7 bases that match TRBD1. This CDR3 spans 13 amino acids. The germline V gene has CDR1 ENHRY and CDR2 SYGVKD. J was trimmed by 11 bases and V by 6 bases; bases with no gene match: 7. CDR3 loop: CAISETGATPLHF. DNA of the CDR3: TGTGCCATCAGCGAAACAGGGGCCACACCCCTCCACTTT.

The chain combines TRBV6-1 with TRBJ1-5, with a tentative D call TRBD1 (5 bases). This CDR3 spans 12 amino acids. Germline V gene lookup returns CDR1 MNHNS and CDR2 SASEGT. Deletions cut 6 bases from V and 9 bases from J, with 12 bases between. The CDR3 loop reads CASRGGPTPQHF. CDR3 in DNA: TGTGCCAGCAGGGGGGGACCGACGCCCCAGCATTTT.

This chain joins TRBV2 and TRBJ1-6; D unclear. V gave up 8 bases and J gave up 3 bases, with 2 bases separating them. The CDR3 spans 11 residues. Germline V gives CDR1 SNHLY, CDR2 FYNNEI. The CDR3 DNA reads TGTGCCAGCCTCTATAATTCACCCCTCCACTTT. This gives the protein CASLYNSPLHF.

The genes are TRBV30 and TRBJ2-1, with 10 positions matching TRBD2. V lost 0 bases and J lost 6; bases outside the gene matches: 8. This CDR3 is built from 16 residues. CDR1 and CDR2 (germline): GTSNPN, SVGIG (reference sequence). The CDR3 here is CAWSVLTSGVGNEQFF. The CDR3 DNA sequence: TGTGCCTGGAGTGTACTCACTAGCGGGGTGGGCAATGAGCAGTTCTTC.

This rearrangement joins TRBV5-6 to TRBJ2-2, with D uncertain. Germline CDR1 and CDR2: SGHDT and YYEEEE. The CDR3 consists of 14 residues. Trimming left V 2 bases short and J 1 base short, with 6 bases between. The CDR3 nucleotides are TGTGCCAGCAGCTTCAAGCTGAACACCGGGGAGCTGTTTTTT. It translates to CASSFKLNTGELFF.

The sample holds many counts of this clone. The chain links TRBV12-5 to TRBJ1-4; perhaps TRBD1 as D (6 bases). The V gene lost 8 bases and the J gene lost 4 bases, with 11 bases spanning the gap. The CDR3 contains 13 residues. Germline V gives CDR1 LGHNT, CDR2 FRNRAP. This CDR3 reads CASNRDNNEKLFF. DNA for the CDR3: TGTGCTAGTAACAGGGACAATAATGAAAAACTGTTTTTT.

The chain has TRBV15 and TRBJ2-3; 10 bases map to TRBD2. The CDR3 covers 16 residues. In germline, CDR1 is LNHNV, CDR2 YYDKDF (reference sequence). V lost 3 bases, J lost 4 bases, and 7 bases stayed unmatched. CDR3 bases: TGTGCCACCAGCAGGCGTTTAGCGGGGGGCGCAGATACGCAGTATTTT. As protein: CATSRRLAGGADTQYF.

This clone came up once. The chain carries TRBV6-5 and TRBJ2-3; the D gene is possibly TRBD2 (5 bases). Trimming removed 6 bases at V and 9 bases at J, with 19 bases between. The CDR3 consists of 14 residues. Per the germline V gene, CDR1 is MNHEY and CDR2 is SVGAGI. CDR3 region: CASSPRQTSDTQYF. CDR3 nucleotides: TGTGCCAGCAGCCCACGTCAAACTAGTGACACGCAGTATTTT.

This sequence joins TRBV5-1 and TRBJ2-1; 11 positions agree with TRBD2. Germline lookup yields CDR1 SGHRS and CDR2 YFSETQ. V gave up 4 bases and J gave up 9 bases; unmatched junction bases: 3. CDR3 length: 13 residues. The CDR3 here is CASSVGLAVEQFF. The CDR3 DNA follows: TGCGCCAGCAGCGTGGGACTAGCGGTTGAGCAGTTCTTC.

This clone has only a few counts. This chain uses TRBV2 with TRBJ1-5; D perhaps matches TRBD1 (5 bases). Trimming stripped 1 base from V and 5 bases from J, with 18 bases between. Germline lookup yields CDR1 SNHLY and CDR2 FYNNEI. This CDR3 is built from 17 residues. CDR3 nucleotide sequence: TGTGCCAGCAGTGAAGTCGGTAGTCGGGGGTTTCATCAGCCCCAGCATTTT. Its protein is CASSEVGSRGFHQPQHF.

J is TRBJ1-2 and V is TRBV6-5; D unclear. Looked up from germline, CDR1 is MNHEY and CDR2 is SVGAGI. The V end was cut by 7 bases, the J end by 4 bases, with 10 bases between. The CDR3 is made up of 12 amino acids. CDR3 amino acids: CASTLRGYGYTF. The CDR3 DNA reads TGTGCCAGCACTTTACGGGGCTATGGCTACACCTTC.

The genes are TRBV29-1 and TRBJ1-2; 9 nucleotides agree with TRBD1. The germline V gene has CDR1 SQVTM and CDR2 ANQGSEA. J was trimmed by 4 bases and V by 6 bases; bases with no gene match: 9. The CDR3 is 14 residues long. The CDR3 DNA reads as TGCAGCGTCGTGGGACAGGGTGACCTCTATGGCTACACCTTC. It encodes CSVVGQGDLYGYTF.

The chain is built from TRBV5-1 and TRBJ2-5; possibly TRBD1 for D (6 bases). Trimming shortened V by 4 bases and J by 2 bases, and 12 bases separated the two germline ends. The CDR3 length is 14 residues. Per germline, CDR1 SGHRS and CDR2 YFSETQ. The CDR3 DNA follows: TGCGCCAGCAGCAAAGGACAGCCACAAGAGACCCAGTACTTC. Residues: CASSKGQPQETQYF.

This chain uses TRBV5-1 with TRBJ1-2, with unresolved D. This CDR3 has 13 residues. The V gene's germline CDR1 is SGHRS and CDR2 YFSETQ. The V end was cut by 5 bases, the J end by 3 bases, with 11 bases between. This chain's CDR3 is CASRKFEDYGYTF. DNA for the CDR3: TGCGCCAGCAGAAAATTCGAGGACTATGGCTACACCTTC.

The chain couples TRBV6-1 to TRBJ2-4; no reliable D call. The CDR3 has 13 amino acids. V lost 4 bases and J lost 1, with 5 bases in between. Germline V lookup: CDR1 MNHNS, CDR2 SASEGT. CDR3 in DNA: TGTGCCAGCAGTGGAGAGGCCAAAAACATTCAGTACTTC. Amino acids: CASSGEAKNIQYF.